The 30 T cell receptor beta chains given below trace back to one sample, sequenced in a study of T cells in localized non-small cell lung cancer. Profiled with immunoSEQ multiplex PCR; TCRdb holds only in-frame clones, not every one. Found here are 1,400 to 1,500 clones, 27% of them singletons; the top ten hold 20% to 25%. This specimen was normal lung tissue next to the tumor, taken before any cancer treatment. The receptor source for this set is a man between 35 and 75 years old with stage II squamous cell lung carcinoma.

The rearrangement uses TRBV18 and TRBJ2-2; tentatively, D is TRBD2 (5 bases). The CDR3 extends over 17 amino acids. Germline CDR1 reads KGHSH; CDR2 reads LQKENI. Deletions cut 1 base from V and 7 bases from J, with 19 bases between. CDR3 amino acids: CASSPRTPQRNGGELFF. For the CDR3, the DNA is TGTGCCAGCTCACCACGGACCCCTCAGCGGAACGGCGGGGAGCTGTTTTTT.

This clone is termed medium-sized. The chain couples TRBV11-3 to TRBJ1-3; 9 positions match TRBD1. Looked up from germline, CDR1 is SGHNT and CDR2 is YENEEA. The V segment lost 5 bases and the J segment 3 bases; nucleotides outside the gene matches: 8. This CDR3 is 16 amino acids long. CDR3 protein: CASSPGTGSIGNTIYF. CDR3 coding DNA: TGTGCCAGCAGCCCCGGGACAGGGTCAATTGGAAACACCATATATTTT.

The chain combines TRBV11-3 with TRBJ2-5; possibly TRBD1 for D (6 bases). CDR1 and CDR2 from the germline V gene are SGHNT and YENEEA. Trimming shortened V by 3 bases and J by 0 bases, and 14 bases separated the two germline ends. The length of the CDR3 is 16 residues. The CDR3, as DNA: TGTGCCAGCAGCTTGGAGTCAGGGGAGTACCAAGAGACCCAGTACTTC. Protein: CASSLESGEYQETQYF. The full variable domain, rest sourced from reference TRBV11-3 and TRBJ2-5, is EAGVVQSPRYKIIEKKQPVAFWCNPISGHNTLYWYLQNLGQGPELLIRYENEEAVDDSQLPKDRFSAERLKGVDSTLKIQPAELGDSAVYLCASSLESGEYQETQYFGPGTRLLVL.

By its share, this clone is large. The rearrangement links TRBV28 to TRBJ2-4, with D possibly being TRBD2 (6 bases). The CDR3 loop spans 14 amino acids. Trimming stripped 3 bases from V and 7 bases from J, with 13 bases between. From germline, CDR1 is MDHEN and CDR2 SYDVKM. CDR3 region: CASSFFMGLNIQYF. In nucleotides, the CDR3 is TGTGCCAGCAGTTTCTTTATGGGACTTAACATTCAGTACTTC.

V gene TRBV11-3 combines with J gene TRBJ2-1; 10 bases agree with TRBD1. Looked up from germline, CDR1 is SGHNT and CDR2 is YENEEA. With V trimmed by 7 bases and J by 4 bases, 7 bases remained unmatched. This CDR3 spans 15 amino acids. Written as DNA, the CDR3 is TGTGCCAGCAACCATCCGGGACAGGGGTACAATGAGCAGTTCTTC. This codes for CASNHPGQGYNEQFF.

This rearrangement joins TRBV12-5 to TRBJ2-5; 10 bases line up with TRBD1. J lost 2 bases, V lost 5 bases, and 5 bases had no gene match. The CDR3 covers 15 residues. Germline V gene lookup returns CDR1 LGHNT and CDR2 FRNRAP. The CDR3 sequence: CASGPGQGPQETQYF. Here the CDR3 DNA reads TGTGCTAGTGGTCCGGGACAGGGGCCTCAAGAGACCCAGTACTTC.

The chain uses TRBV18 and TRBJ2-6; TRBD1 matches 8 bases. The germline V gene encodes CDR1 KGHSH and CDR2 LQKENI. V was clipped by 3 bases and J by 0 bases; unmatched bases: 7. This CDR3 is built from 18 residues. The CDR3 spells CASSPRTGSLSGANVLTF. Here the CDR3 DNA reads TGTGCCAGCTCACCTCGGACAGGGAGCCTCTCTGGGGCCAACGTCCTGACTTTC.

The V call is TRBV28, the J call TRBJ1-3; weak D call: TRBD1 (6 bases). The germline CDR1 and CDR2 sequences are MDHEN and SYDVKM. Deletions cut 6 bases from V and 10 bases from J, with 16 bases between. This CDR3 spans 13 amino acids. In nucleotides, the CDR3 is TGTGCCAGCAGGAGACAGGCCGGCTTGACCATATATTTT. Amino acid sequence: CASRRQAGLTIYF.

J is TRBJ2-3 and V is TRBV19; D perhaps matches TRBD1 (5 bases). The V and J ends lost 4 bases and 4 bases respectively, with 9 bases between them. This CDR3 is 13 amino acids long. Germline CDR1 reads LNHDA; CDR2 reads SQIVND (reference sequence). The CDR3 protein is CASSTAGSDTQYF. CDR3 coding DNA: TGTGCCAGTAGTACCGCAGGGTCAGATACGCAGTATTTT.

This clone was detected only a few times. This chain uses TRBV19 with TRBJ2-7; maybe TRBD2 (7 bases). V lost 3 bases to trimming and J lost 5 bases, with 11 bases between them. Looked up from germline, CDR1 is LNHDA and CDR2 is SQIVND (reference sequence). The length of the CDR3 is 13 residues. CDR3 amino acids: CASSILGGDEQYF. CDR3 in DNA: TGTGCCAGTAGTATCTTAGGGGGGGACGAGCAGTACTTC.

The DNA of the CDR3 is TGTGCCTGGATTCCGTTGGGGAAAGTCACTGAAGCTTTCTTT. Its translation is CAWIPLGKVTEAFF. V gene TRBV30 combines with J gene TRBJ1-1; no reliable D call. Germline CDR1 GTSNPN, CDR2 SVGIG (reference sequence). Trimming stripped 4 bases from V and 4 bases from J, with 16 bases between. This CDR3 has 14 amino acids.

The chain carries TRBV19 and TRBJ1-1, with unresolved D. Trimming removed 5 bases from V and 5 bases from J, with 6 bases in between. The CDR3 runs 11 residues. Per the germline V gene, CDR1 is LNHDA and CDR2 is SQIVND (reference sequence). The CDR3 spells CASSLRTEAFF. Written as DNA, the CDR3 is TGTGCCAGTAGTTTAAGAACTGAAGCTTTCTTT.

The chain has TRBV7-2 and TRBJ1-1; D gene ambiguous. V lost 3 bases and J lost 1, with 6 bases in between. Germline V CDR1 and CDR2: SGHTA, FQGNSA. The CDR3 has 13 residues. CDR3 DNA: TGTGCCAGCAGCTTCCAGGAGAACACTGAAGCTTTCTTT. The encoded protein is CASSFQENTEAFF.

The genes are TRBV18 and TRBJ2-3; no firm D call. The CDR3 totals 18 residues. Trimming left V 3 bases short and J 5 bases short, with 24 bases between. In germline, CDR1 is KGHSH, CDR2 LQKENI. Here the CDR3 reads CASSPQILLGTDQDTQYF. The DNA of the CDR3 is TGTGCCAGCTCACCCCAAATTCTCCTCGGCACAGATCAAGATACGCAGTATTTT.

V gene TRBV11-3 combines with J gene TRBJ1-1, with TRBD1 matching over 10 bases. The J segment lost 6 bases and the V segment lost 5 bases, leaving 9 bases of the junction unmatched. The CDR3 covers 15 residues. Germline loops: CDR1 SGHNT, CDR2 YENEEA. The chain's CDR3 is CASSLRQGAGAEAFF. The CDR3, as DNA: TGTGCCAGCAGCCTCCGACAGGGGGCGGGGGCTGAAGCTTTCTTT.

This clone was detected a few times. The rearrangement links TRBV14 to TRBJ2-1; 8 bases are a match to TRBD1. CDR1 and CDR2 (germline): SGHDN, FVKESK. CDR3 length: 15 residues. The V gene end was trimmed by 7 bases and the J gene end by 3 bases; junction bases not matched to a gene: 8. Here the CDR3 DNA reads TGTGCCAGCACCCAGGGGGCTAGCGACTACAATGAGCAGTTCTTC. Protein sequence: CASTQGASDYNEQFF.

The V call is TRBV28, the J call TRBJ1-4; D gene unclear. The germline CDR1 and CDR2 sequences are MDHEN and SYDVKM. The CDR3 runs to 15 residues. V was trimmed by 6 bases and J by 7 bases, leaving 18 bases between them. The CDR3 DNA is TGTGCCAGCAGCGGTCGGACGGCCCCAATTGAAAAACTGTTTTTT. Encoded protein: CASSGRTAPIEKLFF.

The chain has TRBV11-3 and TRBJ1-1; D remains unclear. In germline, CDR1 is SGHNT, CDR2 YENEEA. Trimming removed 5 bases from V and 7 bases from J, with 20 bases in between. The CDR3 loop spans 15 amino acids. This CDR3 is CASSPQVSGYGEAFF. In DNA, the CDR3 is TGTGCCAGCAGCCCGCAGGTTAGCGGTTACGGTGAAGCTTTCTTT.

V usage is TRBV19 and J usage is TRBJ2-1, with TRBD2 matching over 8 bases. Trimming took 3 bases from V and 8 from J; bases not matched to a gene: 9. Germline V lookup: CDR1 LNHDA, CDR2 SQIVND (reference sequence). The CDR3 totals 15 residues. The CDR3 coding sequence is TGTGCCAGTAGTATGGCGGGGGGCCTATTGGATGAGCAGTTCTTC. Translating it yields CASSMAGGLLDEQFF.

The V gene is TRBV7-6, the J gene TRBJ2-1; 7 bases line up with TRBD2. V lost 4 bases and J lost 0; bases outside the gene matches: 6. This CDR3 has 16 residues. Looked up from germline, CDR1 is SGHVS and CDR2 is FNYEAQ. The CDR3 DNA sequence: TGTGCCAGCAGCTCCCTAGCGGTTAGCTCCTACAATGAGCAGTTCTTC. It is translated as CASSSLAVSSYNEQFF.

This clone ranks as large (0.1 to 1%). The chain recombines TRBV11-3 with TRBJ1-3; 7 bases are shared with TRBD1. Germline V CDR1 and CDR2: SGHNT, YENEEA. The CDR3 is made up of 14 amino acids. J lost 1 base, V lost 4 bases, and 1 base had no gene match. Here the CDR3 DNA reads TGTGCCAGCAGCTCAGGGGGTTCTGGAAACACCATATATTTT. Translated, it gives CASSSGGSGNTIYF.

The rearrangement links TRBV11-3 to TRBJ1-3; unclear D gene. Trimming stripped 2 bases from V and 4 bases from J, with 12 bases between. Germline loops: CDR1 SGHNT, CDR2 YENEEA. The CDR3 loop spans 15 amino acids. For the CDR3, the DNA is TGTGCCAGCAGCTTACGAGGGATAACCGGAAACACCATATATTTT. Its protein product is CASSLRGITGNTIYF.

The V gene is TRBV2, the J gene TRBJ2-7; 11 bases fit TRBD1. CDR1 is SNHLY and CDR2 is FYNNEI in the germline V gene. The CDR3 spans 15 residues. Unmatched junction bases numbered 6, after V lost 4 bases and J lost 4 bases. The CDR3 nucleotides read TGTGCCAGCAGTGGGGTCGGACAGGGGGCATACGAGCAGTACTTC. Amino acids: CASSGVGQGAYEQYF.

V gene TRBV11-3 combines with J gene TRBJ1-1; D might be TRBD1 (6 bases). Germline V gene data show CDR1 as SGHNT and CDR2 as YENEEA. V was trimmed by 1 base and J by 4 bases, leaving 13 bases between them. There are 15 residues in the CDR3. The CDR3 coding sequence is TGTGCCAGCAGCTTAGTAGGCAGGGGTTCCACTGAAGCTTTCTTT. Its protein is CASSLVGRGSTEAFF.

The V call is TRBV9, the J call TRBJ2-1; 9 bases map to TRBD2. The V segment lost 4 bases and the J segment 3 bases; nucleotides outside the gene matches: 5. From germline, CDR1 is SGDLS and CDR2 YYNGEE. There are 15 residues in the CDR3. For the CDR3, the DNA is TGTGCCAGCAGCCCCCGACTAGCGGTCTACAATGAGCAGTTCTTC. It translates to CASSPRLAVYNEQFF. Drawing the rest from reference TRBV9 and TRBJ2-1, the complete variable domain is DSGVTQTPKHLITATGQRVTLRCSPRSGDLSVYWYQQSLDQGLQFLIQYYNGEERAKGNILERFSAQQFPDLHSELNLSSLELGDSALYFCASSPRLAVYNEQFFGPGTRLTVL.

CDR3 in DNA: TGTGCCAGTAGTAGACAGGGGAGAGCCACTGAAGCTTTCTTT. Translation gives CASSRQGRATEAFF. The chain couples TRBV19 to TRBJ1-1, with 8 bases matching TRBD1. Germline V CDR1 and CDR2: LNHDA, SQIVND (reference sequence). The CDR3 is 14 amino acids. V lost 4 bases and J lost 4; bases outside the gene matches: 5.

This clone was seen a handful of times. J is TRBJ2-2 and V is TRBV30; D is perhaps TRBD1 (5 bases). Deletions cut 1 base from V and 6 bases from J, with 9 bases between. Germline lookup yields CDR1 GTSNPN and CDR2 SVGIG (reference sequence). The CDR3 runs to 13 residues. CDR3 in amino acids: CAWSASGSGELFF. The CDR3 nucleotides read TGTGCCTGGAGTGCATCAGGGTCCGGGGAGCTGTTTTTT.

The chain combines TRBV28 with TRBJ1-5; 9 bases line up with TRBD1. V dropped 8 bases and J dropped 6; count of bases not matched to a gene: 8. This CDR3 is built from 14 residues. From germline, CDR1 is MDHEN and CDR2 SYDVKM. The CDR3 DNA reads TGTGCCAGCGTCCTTGGGACAGGGTTTCAGCCCCAGCATTTT. Amino acid sequence: CASVLGTGFQPQHF.

The gene calls are TRBV6-4 and TRBJ1-3, with D possibly TRBD1 on 5 matching bases. The CDR3 contains 17 residues. The V end lost 4 bases, the J end lost 3 bases, and 19 bases lay between the germline ends. CDR1 is MRHNA and CDR2 is SNTAGT in the germline V gene. CDR3 loop: CASSAPRGGVGGNTIYF. CDR3 nucleotides: TGTGCCAGCAGTGCGCCTCGTGGGGGGGTTGGTGGAAACACCATATATTTT.

The chain carries TRBV9 and TRBJ1-1; D unresolved. The germline gives CDR1 SGDLS, CDR2 YYNGEE. V shed 5 bases and J shed 8 bases, with 22 bases lying between them. The CDR3 length is 15 residues. In nucleotides, the CDR3 is TGTGCCAGCAGTGGGAGCAGGAGGTTTCAAAGAGAAGCTTTCTTT. Its translation is CASSGSRRFQREAFF. Full variable domain (outside the CDR3, taken from reference TRBV9 and TRBJ1-1): DSGVTQTPKHLITATGQRVTLRCSPRSGDLSVYWYQQSLDQGLQFLIQYYNGEERAKGNILERFSAQQFPDLHSELNLSSLELGDSALYFCASSGSRRFQREAFFGQGTRLTVV.